These 3 T cell receptor beta chains were sequenced from one sample in a study of long-term antiretroviral therapy in people with HIV (dated by TCRdb to 2021 to 2024). The immunoSEQ hsTCRB v3.0 assay was used at survey level resolution for TRB variable region sequencing. What TCRdb holds here is the immuneACCESS table cut down to in-frame rearrangements. Part of the clones is not present; checked against another copy, under half of the missing clones reflect an unresolved V gene, and the others are unexplained. The sample records some 16,000 clones, 60% to 85% of which are singletons. 15% of the sample goes to the ten largest clones. The sample in question was unsorted PBMCs, obtained roughly 2.2 years before starting antiretroviral therapy. The receptors shown here come from a man between 25 and 39 years old with HIV.

The gene calls are TRBV5-1 and TRBJ2-7; TRBD2 matches at 9 bases. After removal of 2 bases from V and 3 bases from J, the junction contained 9 bases not matched to a gene. CDR3 length equals 16 residues. Germline V gives CDR1 SGHRS, CDR2 YFSETQ. The CDR3 protein is CASSFDGAGGDYEQYF. CDR3 nucleotides: TGCGCCAGCAGCTTCGATGGGGCGGGGGGGGACTACGAGCAGTACTTC.

The V gene is TRBV5-4, the J gene TRBJ1-1; 7 nucleotides line up with TRBD1. CDR1 is SGHNT and CDR2 is YYREEE in the germline V gene (reference sequence). The CDR3 consists of 15 residues. With V trimmed by 0 bases and J by 11 bases, 13 bases remained unmatched. In DNA, the CDR3 is TGTGCCAGCAGCTTGGGTTCTGGGGTAGGGACAGACGCTTTCTTT. Translation: CASSLGSGVGTDAFF.

This rearrangement joins TRBV19 to TRBJ2-3; D possibly corresponds to TRBD2 (6 bases). The CDR3 loop spans 16 amino acids. Looked up from germline, CDR1 is LNHDA and CDR2 is SQIVND (reference sequence). Trimming stripped 3 bases from V and 4 bases from J, with 17 bases between. The CDR3 sequence: CASSIPTGEGSDTQYF. The CDR3 DNA is TGTGCCAGTAGTATTCCCACGGGAGAGGGATCAGATACGCAGTATTTT.